Described below is a single T cell receptor beta chain sequence and its context. TCRdb's copy holds only in-frame clones and misses some; the assay was immunoSEQ multiplex PCR. The sample comprises about 270,000 clones, roughly 80% of which are singletons, and over 1.3% rests with the top ten. The data originate from a study of blood T cell repertoires in COVID-19. The CDR3 sequence is 14 residues long. The V and J ends lost 8 bases and 2 bases respectively, with 13 bases between them. Germline CDR1 and CDR2: SNHLY and FYNNEI. The rearrangement joins TRBV2 to TRBJ1-5, with D possibly matching TRBD1 (5 bases). This TCR came from a human donor with COVID-19, enrolled during active disease. The donor label of this sample is uncertain. Material: peripheral blood. The CDR3 sequence: CASGQGSGNQPQHF. The CDR3, as DNA: TGTGCCAGCGGCCAGGGTTCTGGCAATCAGCCCCAGCATTTT.